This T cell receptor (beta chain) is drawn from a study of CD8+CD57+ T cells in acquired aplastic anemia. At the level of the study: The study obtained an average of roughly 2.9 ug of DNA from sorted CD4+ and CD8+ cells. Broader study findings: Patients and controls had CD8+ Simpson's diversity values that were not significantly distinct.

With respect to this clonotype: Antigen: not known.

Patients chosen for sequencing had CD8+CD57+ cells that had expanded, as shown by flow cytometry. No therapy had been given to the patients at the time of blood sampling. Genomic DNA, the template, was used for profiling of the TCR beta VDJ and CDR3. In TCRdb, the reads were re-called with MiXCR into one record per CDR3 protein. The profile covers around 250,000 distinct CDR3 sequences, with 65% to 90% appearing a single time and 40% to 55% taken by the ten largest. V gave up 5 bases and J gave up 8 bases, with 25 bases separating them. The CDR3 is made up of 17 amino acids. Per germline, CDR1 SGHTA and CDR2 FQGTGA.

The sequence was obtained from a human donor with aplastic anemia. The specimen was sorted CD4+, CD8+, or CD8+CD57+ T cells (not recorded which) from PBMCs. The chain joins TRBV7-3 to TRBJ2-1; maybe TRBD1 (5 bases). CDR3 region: CASSQQQGRNEQYEQFF. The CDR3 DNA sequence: TGTGCCAGCAGCCAGCAGCAGGGCCGCAACGAGCAGTATGAGCAGTTCTTC.